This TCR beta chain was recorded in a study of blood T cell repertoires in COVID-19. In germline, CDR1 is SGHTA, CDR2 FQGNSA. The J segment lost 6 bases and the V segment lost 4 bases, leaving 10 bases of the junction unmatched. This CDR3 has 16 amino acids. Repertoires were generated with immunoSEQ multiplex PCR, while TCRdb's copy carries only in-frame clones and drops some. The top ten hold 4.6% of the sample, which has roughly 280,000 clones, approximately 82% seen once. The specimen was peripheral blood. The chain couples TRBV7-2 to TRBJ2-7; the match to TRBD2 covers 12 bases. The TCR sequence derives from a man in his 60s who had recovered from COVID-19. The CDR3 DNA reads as TGTGCCAGCAGCTCCGTAGGCCTGACTAGCGGGAGCGAGCAGTACTTC. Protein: CASSSVGLTSGSEQYF.